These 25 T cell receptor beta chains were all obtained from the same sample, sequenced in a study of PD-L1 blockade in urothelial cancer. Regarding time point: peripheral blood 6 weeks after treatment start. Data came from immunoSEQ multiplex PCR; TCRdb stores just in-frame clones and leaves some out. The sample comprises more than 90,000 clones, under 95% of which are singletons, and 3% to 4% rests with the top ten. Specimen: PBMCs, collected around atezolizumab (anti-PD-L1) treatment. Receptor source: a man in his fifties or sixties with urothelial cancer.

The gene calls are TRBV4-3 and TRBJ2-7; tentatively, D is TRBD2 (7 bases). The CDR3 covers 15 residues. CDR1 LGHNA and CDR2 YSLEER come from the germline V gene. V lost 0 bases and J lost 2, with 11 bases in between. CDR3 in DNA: TGCGCCAGCAGCCAAGAGTGGGGGGGCCCCTACGAGCAGTACTTC. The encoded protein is CASSQEWGGPYEQYF.

The CDR3 sequence is CASSYSSGTNTGELFF. CDR3 sequence (DNA): TGTGCCAGCAGTTACTCGTCCGGGACAAACACCGGGGAGCTGTTTTTT. The chain links TRBV6-6 to TRBJ2-2, with TRBD1 as a possible D gene (6 bases). This CDR3 region has 16 residues. Trimming shortened V by 0 bases and J by 2 bases, and 10 bases separated the two germline ends. CDR1 and CDR2 (germline): MNHNY, SVGAGI (reference sequence).

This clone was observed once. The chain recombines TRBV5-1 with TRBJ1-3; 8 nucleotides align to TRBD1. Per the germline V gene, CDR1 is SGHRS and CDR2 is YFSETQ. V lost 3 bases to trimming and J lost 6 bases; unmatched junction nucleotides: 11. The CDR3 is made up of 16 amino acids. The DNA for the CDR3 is TGCGCCAGCAGCTGGATTCCTGGACAGGGACTAAACACCATATATTTT. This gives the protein CASSWIPGQGLNTIYF.

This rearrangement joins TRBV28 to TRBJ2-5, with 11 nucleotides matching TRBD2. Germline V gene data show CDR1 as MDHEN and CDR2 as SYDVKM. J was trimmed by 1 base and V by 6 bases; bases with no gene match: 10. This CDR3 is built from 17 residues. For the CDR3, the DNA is TGTGCCAGCAGGCGGCGGGGGGGGACTAGCGGCCAAGAGACCCAGTACTTC. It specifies CASRRRGGTSGQETQYF.

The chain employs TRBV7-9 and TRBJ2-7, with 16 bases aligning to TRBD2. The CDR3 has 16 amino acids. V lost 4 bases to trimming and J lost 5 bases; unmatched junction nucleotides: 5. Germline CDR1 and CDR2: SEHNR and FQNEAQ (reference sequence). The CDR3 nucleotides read TGTGCCAGCAGCTCCCCGGGACTAGCGGGAGGGAACGAGCAGTACTTC. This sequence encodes CASSSPGLAGGNEQYF.

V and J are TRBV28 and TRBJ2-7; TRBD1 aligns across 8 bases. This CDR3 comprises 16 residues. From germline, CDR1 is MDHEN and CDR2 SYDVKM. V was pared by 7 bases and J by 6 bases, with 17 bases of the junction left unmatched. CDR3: CASTTATGQEVGEQYF. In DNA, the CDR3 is TGTGCCAGCACGACTGCCACGGGACAGGAAGTTGGCGAGCAGTACTTC.

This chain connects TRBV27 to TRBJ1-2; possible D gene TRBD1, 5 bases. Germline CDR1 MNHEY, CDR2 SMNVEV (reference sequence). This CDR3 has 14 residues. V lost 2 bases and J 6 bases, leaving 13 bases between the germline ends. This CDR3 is CASSLIGGEDGYTF. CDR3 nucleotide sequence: TGTGCCAGCAGTTTAATTGGAGGGGAGGATGGCTACACCTTC.

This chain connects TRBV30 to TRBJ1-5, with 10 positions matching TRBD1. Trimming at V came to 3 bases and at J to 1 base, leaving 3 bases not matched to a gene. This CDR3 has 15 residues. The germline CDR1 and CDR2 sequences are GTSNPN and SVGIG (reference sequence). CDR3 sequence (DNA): TGTGCCTGGAGCGGGGACAGGGGCAGCAATCAGCCCCAGCATTTT. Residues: CAWSGDRGSNQPQHF.

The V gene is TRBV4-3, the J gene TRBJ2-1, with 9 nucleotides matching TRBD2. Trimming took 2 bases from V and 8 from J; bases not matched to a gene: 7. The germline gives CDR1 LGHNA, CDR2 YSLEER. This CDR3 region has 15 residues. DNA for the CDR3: TGCGCCAGCAGCCAACGATTAGCGGGAGAGGATGAGCAGTTCTTC. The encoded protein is CASSQRLAGEDEQFF.

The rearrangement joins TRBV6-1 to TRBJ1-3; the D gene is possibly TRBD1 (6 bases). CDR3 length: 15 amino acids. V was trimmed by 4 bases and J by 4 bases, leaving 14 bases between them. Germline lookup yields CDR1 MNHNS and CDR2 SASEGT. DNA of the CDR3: TGTGCCAGCAGTGTGCACAGGGTGTCGGGAAACACCATATATTTT. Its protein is CASSVHRVSGNTIYF.

CDR3 coding DNA: TGTGCCAGCAGTACTAACAGGGGTTCCAAAAACATTCAGTACTTC. It yields the protein CASSTNRGSKNIQYF. The J gene is TRBJ2-4, the V gene TRBV28; 7 bases align to TRBD1. CDR3 length: 15 amino acids. V lost 5 bases, J lost 2 bases, and 6 bases stayed unmatched. CDR1 is MDHEN, CDR2 SYDVKM, per germline.

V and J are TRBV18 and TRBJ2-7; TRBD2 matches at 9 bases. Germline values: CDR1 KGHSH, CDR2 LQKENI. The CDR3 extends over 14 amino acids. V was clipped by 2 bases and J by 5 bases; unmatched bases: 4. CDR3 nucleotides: TGTGCCAGCTCACCAGGGGGACTAGCAGACGAGCAGTACTTC. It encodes CASSPGGLADEQYF.

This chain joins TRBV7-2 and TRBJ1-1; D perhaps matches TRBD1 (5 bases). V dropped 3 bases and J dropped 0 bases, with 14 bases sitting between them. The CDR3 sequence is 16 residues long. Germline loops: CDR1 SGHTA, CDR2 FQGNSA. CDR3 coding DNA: TGTGCCAGCAGCTTGCGGGACGGACCGATGAACACTGAAGCTTTCTTT. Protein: CASSLRDGPMNTEAFF.

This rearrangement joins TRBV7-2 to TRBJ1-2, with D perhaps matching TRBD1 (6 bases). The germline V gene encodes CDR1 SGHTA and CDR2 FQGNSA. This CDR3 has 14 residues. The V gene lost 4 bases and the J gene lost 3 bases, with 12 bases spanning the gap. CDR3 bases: TGTGCCAGCAGCTCGTACAGGGCGGACTATGGCTACACCTTC. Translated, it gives CASSSYRADYGYTF.

CDR3 nucleotide sequence: TGTGCCCATGGAAAAGAGGGAAAAAGCTCCTATAATTCACCCCTCCACTTT. This translates into CAHGKEGKSSYNSPLHF. J is TRBJ1-6 and V is TRBV30; D call uncertain. The ends were cut back, 8 bases at V and 0 bases at J, with 20 bases in the middle. CDR1 and CDR2 (germline): GTSNPN, SVGIG (reference sequence). The CDR3 is made up of 17 amino acids.

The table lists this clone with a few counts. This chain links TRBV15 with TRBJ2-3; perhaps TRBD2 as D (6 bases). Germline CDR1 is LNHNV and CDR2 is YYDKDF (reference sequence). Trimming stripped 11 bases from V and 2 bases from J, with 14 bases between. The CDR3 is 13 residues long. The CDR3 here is CAFGGSATDTQYF. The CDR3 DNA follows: TGTGCCTTCGGAGGGTCGGCCACAGATACGCAGTATTTT.

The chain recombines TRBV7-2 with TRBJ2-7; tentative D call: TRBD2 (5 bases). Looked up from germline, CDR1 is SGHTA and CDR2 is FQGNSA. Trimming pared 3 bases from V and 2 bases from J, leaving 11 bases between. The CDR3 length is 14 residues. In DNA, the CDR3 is TGTGCCAGCAGCTTCCGGGGTTTACCCTACGAGCAGTACTTC. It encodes CASSFRGLPYEQYF.

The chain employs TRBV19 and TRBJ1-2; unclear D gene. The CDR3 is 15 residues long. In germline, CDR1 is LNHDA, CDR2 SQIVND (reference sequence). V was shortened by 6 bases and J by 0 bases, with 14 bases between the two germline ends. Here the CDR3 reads CASSPPGGANYGYTF. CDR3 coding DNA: TGTGCCAGTAGCCCCCCCGGAGGTGCTAACTATGGCTACACCTTC.

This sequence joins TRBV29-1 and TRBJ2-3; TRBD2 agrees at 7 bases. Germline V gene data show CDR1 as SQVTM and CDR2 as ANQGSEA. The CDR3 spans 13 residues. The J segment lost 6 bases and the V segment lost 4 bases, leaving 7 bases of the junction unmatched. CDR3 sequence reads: CSVVSGVRDTQYF. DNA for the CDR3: TGCAGCGTTGTCAGCGGGGTGAGGGATACGCAGTATTTT.

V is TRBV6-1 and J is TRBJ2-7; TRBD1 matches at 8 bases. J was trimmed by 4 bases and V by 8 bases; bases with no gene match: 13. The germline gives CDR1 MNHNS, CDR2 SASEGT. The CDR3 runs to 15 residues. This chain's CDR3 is CASQLASGGVYEQYF. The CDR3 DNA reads TGTGCCAGCCAACTAGCCTCAGGGGGCGTTTACGAGCAGTACTTC.

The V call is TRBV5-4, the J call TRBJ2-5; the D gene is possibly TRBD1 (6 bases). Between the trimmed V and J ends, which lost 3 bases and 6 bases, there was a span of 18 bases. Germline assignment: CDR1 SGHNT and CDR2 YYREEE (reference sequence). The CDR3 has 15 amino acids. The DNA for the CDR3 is TGTGCCAGCAGCTCGAGCCGGGACATTGTAAAGACCCAGTACTTC. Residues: CASSSSRDIVKTQYF.

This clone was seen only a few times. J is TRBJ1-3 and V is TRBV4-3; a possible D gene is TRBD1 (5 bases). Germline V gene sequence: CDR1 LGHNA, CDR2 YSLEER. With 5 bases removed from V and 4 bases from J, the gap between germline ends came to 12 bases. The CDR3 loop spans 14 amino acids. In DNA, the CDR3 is TGCGCCAGCAGCACACAGGTCGCGGGAAACACCATATATTTT. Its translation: CASSTQVAGNTIYF.

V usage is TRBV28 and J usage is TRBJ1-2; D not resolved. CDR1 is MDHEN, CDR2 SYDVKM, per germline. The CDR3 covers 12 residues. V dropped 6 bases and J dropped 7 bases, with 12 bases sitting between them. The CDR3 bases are TGTGCCAGCAGCGTTCAATCCGGTGGCTACACCTTC. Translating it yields CASSVQSGGYTF.

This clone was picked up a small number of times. The CDR3 is CASSPGQADLYGYTF. The CDR3, as DNA: TGTGCCAGCTCACCCGGACAGGCCGACCTCTATGGCTACACCTTC. This chain links TRBV18 with TRBJ1-2, with TRBD1 matching over 7 bases. Germline trimming cut 3 bases from V and 4 bases from J; bases unmatched to any gene: 8. Germline CDR1 reads KGHSH; CDR2 reads LQKENI. The CDR3 has 15 amino acids.

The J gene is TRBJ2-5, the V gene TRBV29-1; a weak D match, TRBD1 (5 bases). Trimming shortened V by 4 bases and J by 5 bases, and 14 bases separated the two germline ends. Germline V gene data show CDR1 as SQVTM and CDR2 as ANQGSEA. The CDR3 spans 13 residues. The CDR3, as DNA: TGCAGCGTTGGGGGCCAGGGTCCTGAGACCCAGTACTTC. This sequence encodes CSVGGQGPETQYF.